A selection of T cell receptor beta chains follows, all from one sample in a study of neurological immune-mediated disorders. In TCRdb, the 5' RACE reads were re-called with MiXCR into one record per CDR3 protein. The sample holds roughly 56,000 distinct CDR3 sequences, approximately 3.6% seen once. Sequenced material: PBMCs. Receptors were obtained from a woman aged 55-70 years with multiple sclerosis. The conserved cysteine and the conserved F or W are not part of the CDR3 here. Each record gives: J gene, V gene, CDR3 protein.

TRBJ2-1	TRBV7-2	ASSLGTSWINEQF
TRBJ2-7	TRBV6-5	ASSLVPGQRYEQY
TRBJ1-5	TRBV12-3/TRBV12-4	ASSLALGGIDQPQH
TRBJ2-7	TRBV9	ASSKGSSYEQY
TRBJ1-2	TRBV3-1	ASSTRRTERLYGYT
TRBJ1-4	TRBV20-1	SARIGREKLF
TRBJ2-5	TRBV2	ASHTQGTKGTQY
TRBJ1-1	TRBV7-9	ASSLGMSIMNTEAF
TRBJ2-1	TRBV7-2	ASSKTGSSYNEQF
TRBJ2-5	TRBV7-3	ASSSLGETQY
TRBJ1-2	TRBV14	ASSQGYHYHGYT
TRBJ1-4	TRBV7-9	ASRPSAPVGEKLF
TRBJ2-7	TRBV18	ASSLTPDIHEQY
TRBJ2-3	TRBV5-1	ASSLGQGPDTQY
TRBJ2-7	TRBV20-1	SASTSGLAYEQY
TRBJ1-1	TRBV20-1	SAREGTENTEAF
TRBJ2-2	TRBV28	ASSPGLAETGELF
TRBJ2-1	TRBV7-2	ASSLAVGGSYNEQF
TRBJ2-1	TRBV20-1	SAVLGTGLYYNEQF
TRBJ2-1	TRBV5-1	ASSLVPWQGRSEQF
TRBJ2-7	TRBV5-1	ASSAGTGTYEQY
TRBJ1-6	TRBV2	ASSARGQAYNSPLH
TRBJ1-3	TRBV7-2	ASSPRDVDTIY
TRBJ1-6	TRBV7-2	ASSPTGGNSHLH